Here is one T cell receptor beta chain with its context. This clone was counted once. Its target antigen remains unknown. Base qualities are missing; no much larger clone stands one base away. Whole blood was collected in K2EDTA tubes by collaborating institutions according to the institutions' own protocols. For TCRbeta analysis, collaborators shipped samples as frozen whole blood, isolated PBMCs, or DNA extracted from either of those sample types. The immunoSEQ Assay, a bias-controlled multiplex PCR, was used to amplify TCRbeta CDR3 regions from genomic DNA. The authors' analysis ran thus. The number of nucleated cells in each sample was estimated from the amplification of reference gene primers within the assay. To quantify the absolute abundance of each unique TCRbeta CDR3 rearrangement, sequence reads were collapsed and filtered. For each sample, productive Simpson clonality was calculated by taking the square root of Simpson's diversity index across productive rearrangements. Not all clones reach the TCRdb copy of this immuneACCESS table, which keeps in-frame sequences only. Checked studies attribute under half of the gap to unresolved V genes and leave the rest unexplained. The V and J calls and clone size come from that table; D and trimming were worked out from the DNA. The sample contains 200,000 to 250,000 clones, roughly four fifths of them found a single time. 3.4% of the sample comes from the top ten.

This specimen belongs to a study of blood T cell repertoires in COVID-19 (dated by TCRdb to 2018 to 2021). Some background on the complete study: Collaborator samples came from the United States, Italy and Spain and covered acute and convalescent phases of COVID-19. The sample metadata nearly always contained a de-identified subject ID, COVID-19 status, age in years and sex. The samples were drawn from the first 160 participants of the ongoing ImmuneRACE study and from 950 to 1,500 subjects provided by 6 global collaborators. The material from the prospective study consisted of cDNA or gDNA derived from T cells, B-cell-depleted T cells, or PBMCs. The repertoires were released in a freely available public database intended as a resource for research on the immune response to SARS-CoV-2. Subjects who had been exposed to COVID-19, were actively infected with it, or had recovered from it provided the deeply sampled blood TCRbeta repertoires that made up the dataset. Where HLA class I and class II types were available, the types were taken from metadata supplied by the sample provider, not from assay-based typing.

From the cysteine up to the phenylalanine, the CDR3 has a length of 16 residues. CDR3 DNA is the only sequence kept; it has 48 bases, read in frame from the first base. Based on the germline V gene (reference sequence), the CDR1 and CDR2 sequences are LNHDA and SQIVND. The germline ends are 21 bases apart after V is trimmed by 3 bases and J by 7 bases. Broader findings and caveats from the paper: Clinical and demographic metadata were provided uncurated, with the amount varying by source and participant.

Sequenced material: peripheral blood. This sequence originates from a woman aged 18-29 years with acute or convalescent COVID-19. This receptor chain uses TRBV19 and TRBJ1-2; a tentative D match to TRBD1 spans 5 bases. The DNA reads TGTGCCAGTAGTATTCCACCAGGGTTTAGAGGTGTTGGCTACACCTTC. This gives the protein CASSIPPGFRGVGYTF. Full variable domain (CDR3 extended with the reference TRBV19 and TRBJ1-2 proteins): DGGITQSPKYLFRKEGQNVTLSCEQNLNHDAMYWYRQDPGQGLRLIYYSQIVNDFQKGDIAEGYSVSREKKESFPLTVTSAQKNPTAFYLCASSIPPGFRGVGYTFGSGTRLTVV.